This TCR beta chain stems from a study of blood T cells in healthy people across ages. This clonotype has ten or more counts. Alongside a J-beta primer mix, a sample-barcoded 5' primer served in a second PCR lasting about 7 to 11 cycles. TCRdb reanalysed the 5' RACE reads using MiXCR and keeps one entry per CDR3 protein. The sample holds some 1,800,000 distinct CDR3 sequences, about 39% seen once. The CDR3 loop spans 15 amino acids. CDR1 MNHEY and CDR2 SVGEGT come from the germline V gene. Deletions cut 6 bases from V and 0 bases from J, with 9 bases between. The receptor was derived from a human donor in good health. The rearrangement links TRBV6-2 or TRBV6-3 to TRBJ2-6; D perhaps matches TRBD1 (5 bases). The specimen was blood. CDR3 nucleotides: TGTGCCAGCAGACGACAGTTCTCTGGGGCCAACGTCCTGACTTTC. This encodes CASRRQFSGANVLTF.